Listed below are T cell receptor beta chains from one sample, sequenced in a study of blood T cell repertoires in COVID-19. Produced via immunoSEQ multiplex PCR; TCRdb's table is partial and in-frame only. The sample contains fewer than 100,000 clones, 91% of which appear only once. Sequencing was carried out using peripheral blood. The receptors stem from a woman aged 45-59 years in a cohort sampled during active COVID-19. The CDR3 runs from the conserved cysteine through the conserved F or W. A D gene is named only where the DNA matches it firmly. Only part of the rows carry a size: once, few, many, or a class if the clone is expanded.

clone size	J gene	V gene	D gene	CDR3 DNA	CDR3 protein
-	TRBJ2-2	TRBV7-9	TRBD1	TGTGCCAGCAGCTTAGGAAGGACAGGGGTCGGGGAGCTGTTTTTT	CASSLGRTGVGELFF
-	TRBJ2-2	TRBV5-1	TRBD2	TGCGCCAGCCAGAGGTCTCCGGGACTATCCCCCGGGGAGCTGTTTTTT	CASQRSPGLSPGELFF
-	TRBJ2-7	TRBV5-1	-	TGCGCCAGCAGCTTGGTGTCGGGGAGTTCCTACGAGCAGTACTTC	CASSLVSGSSYEQYF
-	TRBJ1-6	TRBV6-1	-	TGTGCCAGCAGTGAAAGAGGCTTCCTGGGTAATTCACCCCTCCACTTT	CASSERGFLGNSPLHF
-	TRBJ2-3	TRBV5-1	-	TGCGCCAGCAAGGTCGCCGGGAGCACAGATACGCAGTATTTT	CASKVAGSTDTQYF
-	TRBJ2-2	TRBV28	-	TGTGCCAGCAATAGGGGGGGTCCCGGGGAGCTGTTTTTT	CASNRGGPGELFF
-	TRBJ1-4	TRBV18	TRBD1	TGTGCCAGCTCACCTTACCAGACAGGGGGTTCTGAAAAACTGTTTTTT	CASSPYQTGGSEKLFF
-	TRBJ2-3	TRBV2	TRBD2	TGTGCCAGCAGTGACGGGAGGGGCGGTGCGCAGTATTTT	CASSDGRGGAQYF
-	TRBJ1-2	TRBV3-1/TRBV3-2	-	TGTGCCAGCAGCCAAGGTTCAGGGTCTAACTATGGCTACACCTTC	CASSQGSGSNYGYTF
-	TRBJ1-2	TRBV19	TRBD1	TGTGCCAGTAGCAGGGGGGCATACTATGGCTACACCTTC	CASSRGAYYGYTF
-	TRBJ1-2	TRBV5-4	TRBD1	TGTGCCAGCAGCGAGGGACAGAACTATGGCTACACCTTC	CASSEGQNYGYTF
once	TRBJ2-3	TRBV10-1	TRBD1	TGCGCCAGCAGTGAGAGGCAGGGGGTATCAGATACGCAGTATTTT	CASSERQGVSDTQYF
-	TRBJ2-3	TRBV19	TRBD2	TGTGCCAGTAGTCCCACGGGACTAGCGGCCACAGATACGCAGTATTTT	CASSPTGLAATDTQYF
-	TRBJ1-1	TRBV5-1	-	TGCGCCAGCAGCCTAATGGACAGAAACACTGAAGCTTTCTTT	CASSLMDRNTEAFF
-	TRBJ2-1	TRBV12-5	TRBD2	TGTGCTAGTGGTTCACTAGCGGGGGGGCACAATGAGCAGTTCTTC	CASGSLAGGHNEQFF
-	TRBJ1-1	TRBV12-3/TRBV12-4	-	TGTGCCAGCAGTTTAGCCGGTTCGGGTGAAGCTTTCTTT	CASSLAGSGEAFF
-	TRBJ2-5	TRBV5-1	TRBD1	TGCGCCAGCAGCTTGGGAGGGGGCCGGGAGACCCAGTACTTC	CASSLGGGRETQYF
-	TRBJ1-1	TRBV7-9	TRBD1	TGTGCCAGCAGCTTCCAGGGGGACGGCACTGAAGCTTTCTTT	CASSFQGDGTEAFF